This TCR beta chain was retrieved from a study of graft-versus-host responses after intestinal transplantation. With regard to this clone: The antigen is not known.

TCRdb keeps only in-frame clones here, not all; method: immunoSEQ multiplex PCR. The data show several thousand clones, with about three quarters seen just once and roughly 13% held by the top ten. Both intraepithelial and lamina propria lymphocytes were released by processing graft tissue. Notes on the study in general: Early post-transplant HvG declines were associated with peak circulating GvH clone levels. GvH clones were identified in recipient marrow, with some first appearing in ileum or blood.

Trimming shortened V by 5 bases and J by 3 bases, and 16 bases separated the two germline ends. CDR3 length equals 15 residues. Germline V gene data show CDR1 as MNHEY and CDR2 as SMNVEV (reference sequence). Source: ileum tissue, taken about 230 days after intestinal transplant. This receptor was obtained from a human patient who received an intestinal transplant, so some T cells may come from the graft donor. The V gene is TRBV27, the J gene TRBJ1-2; D is perhaps TRBD1 (5 bases). The CDR3 coding sequence is TGTGCCAGCAGTCTTGCGGGGCGGCAGTACTATGGCTACACCTTC. The encoded protein is CASSLAGRQYYGYTF.